The 2 T cell receptor beta chains given below trace back to one sample, sequenced in a study of Ad26.COV2.S vaccination and SARS-CoV-2 variants. Clones were read by immunoSEQ multiplex PCR, and TCRdb kept only the in-frame ones, dropping some. This sample has just over 350,000 clones, with more than 75% found just once. As for treatment: roughly 20 received Ad26.COV2.S at low or high dose, single or two shots; roughly five received placebo; per-sample allocation not given. Specimens were obtained on day 63 following the first vaccine or placebo injection. The sample here was peripheral blood, taken in a trial of Ad26.COV2.S vaccine versus placebo. The origin of the receptors is a person aged 18-60 years who received the Ad26.COV2.S COVID-19 vaccine or a placebo.

The gene calls are TRBV25-1 and TRBJ2-2; TRBD1 matches at 10 bases. The V gene end was trimmed by 3 bases and the J gene end by 6 bases; junction bases not matched to a gene: 7. From germline, CDR1 is MGHDK and CDR2 SYGVNS. CDR3 length: 16 residues. CDR3 residues: CASSDPRQGASGELFF. CDR3 in DNA: TGTGCCAGCAGTGATCCCCGACAGGGGGCGTCCGGGGAGCTGTTTTTT.

The genes are TRBV2 and TRBJ1-1; D ambiguous. The CDR3 consists of 12 residues. Germline values: CDR1 SNHLY, CDR2 FYNNEI. Trimming took off 8 bases at V and 6 bases at J, with 13 bases between the two ends. DNA for the CDR3: TGTGCCAGCCGGAGGGATAGCGCTGAAGCTTTCTTT. It yields the protein CASRRDSAEAFF.